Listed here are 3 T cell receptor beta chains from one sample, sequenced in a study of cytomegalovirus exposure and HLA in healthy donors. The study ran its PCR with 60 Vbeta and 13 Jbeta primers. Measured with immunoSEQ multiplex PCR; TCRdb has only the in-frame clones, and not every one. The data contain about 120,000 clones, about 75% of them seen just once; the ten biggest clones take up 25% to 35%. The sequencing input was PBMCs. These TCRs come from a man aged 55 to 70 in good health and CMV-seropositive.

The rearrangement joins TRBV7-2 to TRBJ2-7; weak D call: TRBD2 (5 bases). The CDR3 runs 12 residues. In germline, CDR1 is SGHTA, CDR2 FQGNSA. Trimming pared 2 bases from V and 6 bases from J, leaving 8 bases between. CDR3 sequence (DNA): TGTGCCAGCAGCTTACTCGCGGGCGAGCAGTACTTC. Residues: CASSLLAGEQYF.

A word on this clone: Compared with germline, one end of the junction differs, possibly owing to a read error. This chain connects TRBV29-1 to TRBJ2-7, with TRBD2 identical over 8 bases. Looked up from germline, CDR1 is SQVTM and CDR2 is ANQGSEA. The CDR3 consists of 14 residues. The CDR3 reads CSVLPSGFRDERYF. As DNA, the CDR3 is TGCAGCGTTCTACCTAGCGGGTTTAGGGACGAGCGGTACTTC.

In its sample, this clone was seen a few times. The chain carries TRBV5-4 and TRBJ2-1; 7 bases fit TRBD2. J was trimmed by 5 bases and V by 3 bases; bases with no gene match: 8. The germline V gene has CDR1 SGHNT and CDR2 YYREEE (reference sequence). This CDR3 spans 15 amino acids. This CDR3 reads CASSWRTRGDNEQFF. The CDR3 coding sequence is TGTGCCAGCAGCTGGAGGACTAGAGGGGACAATGAGCAGTTCTTC. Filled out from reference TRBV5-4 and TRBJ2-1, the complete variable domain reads ETGVTQSPTHLIKTRGQQVTLRCSSQSGHNTVSWYQQALGQGPQFIFQYYREEENGRGNFPPRFSGLQFPNYSSELNVNALELDDSALYLCASSWRTRGDNEQFFGPGTRLTVL.